This is a list of T cell receptor beta chains from one sample in a study of identical twins. Using its own MiXCR run on the 5' RACE reads, TCRdb lists one record per CDR3 protein. Among around 240,000 distinct CDR3 sequences listed, roughly a tenth were seen once. The sequenced sample consisted of memory T cells sorted from blood. Receptors were obtained from a man over 45 in good health. Each CDR3 is given with its conserved first and last residue. Each record gives: CDR3 DNA, CDR3 protein, J gene, clone size, V gene, D gene. A D gene is named only where the DNA matches it firmly. Size is stated for part of the rows, as once, few or many counts, or as a class when the clone is expanded.

CDR3 DNA: TGTGCCAGCTCACGTCTACAGGGGGCTGGGTACAATGAGCAGTTCTTC; CDR3 protein: CASSRLQGAGYNEQFF; J gene: TRBJ2-1; clone size: many; V gene: TRBV18; D gene: TRBD1
CDR3 DNA: TGTGCCAGCAGCTTTAACAGATTGAATGAGCAGTTCTTC; CDR3 protein: CASSFNRLNEQFF; J gene: TRBJ2-1; clone size: many; V gene: TRBV7-2; D gene: .
CDR3 DNA: TGTGCCAGCAGCAAGACTCTCCGGGAGGTCCCAGGTTCGGGCCAAAGCTCCTACAATGAGCAGTTCTTC; CDR3 protein: CASSKTLREVPGSGQSSYNEQFF; J gene: TRBJ2-1; clone size: once; V gene: TRBV21-1; D gene: .
CDR3 DNA: TGTGCCAGCAGTTCGGCCAGCGTATGGCCTAAAGGAACAGATACGCAGTATTTT; CDR3 protein: CASSSASVWPKGTDTQYF; J gene: TRBJ2-3; clone size: many; V gene: TRBV27; D gene: .
CDR3 DNA: TGTGCCAGCAGCCAAAGCTCTTATAGGGCCCTCTTTGGGACCCAGTACTTC; CDR3 protein: CASSQSSYRALFGTQYF; J gene: TRBJ2-5; clone size: many; V gene: TRBV3-1; D gene: .
CDR3 DNA: TGTGCCAGCAGTGACTCAGGCGGGGGGGTCTACAATGAGCAGTTCTTC; CDR3 protein: CASSDSGGGVYNEQFF; J gene: TRBJ2-1; clone size: .; V gene: TRBV6-4; D gene: TRBD2
CDR3 DNA: TGTGCCAGCAGCTCAGGGGTTTACGAGCAGTACTTC; CDR3 protein: CASSSGVYEQYF; J gene: TRBJ2-7; clone size: many; V gene: TRBV12-3/TRBV12-4; D gene: .
CDR3 DNA: TGTGCCAGCAGTTCGGGACAGGGTTCCAACGTCCTGACTTTC; CDR3 protein: CASSSGQGSNVLTF; J gene: TRBJ2-6; clone size: many; V gene: TRBV12-3/TRBV12-4; D gene: TRBD1
CDR3 DNA: TGTGCCAGCAGCTTAGATGAGGGGGAAGCTTTCTTT; CDR3 protein: CASSLDEGEAFF; J gene: TRBJ1-1; clone size: many; V gene: TRBV7-2; D gene: .
CDR3 DNA: TGCAGCGGGGCCTCAGGGGCCCGAGGGGCAGATACGCAGTATTTT; CDR3 protein: CSGASGARGADTQYF; J gene: TRBJ2-3; clone size: many; V gene: TRBV29-1; D gene: .
CDR3 DNA: TGCAGTGCTAGATTTAGCGGGGTTTACAATGAGCAGTTCTTC; CDR3 protein: CSARFSGVYNEQFF; J gene: TRBJ2-1; clone size: few; V gene: TRBV20-1; D gene: TRBD2
CDR3 DNA: TGCGCCAGCAGCTTGGCCGGGGGGCGAGGGGGTCAAGAGACCCAGTACTTC; CDR3 protein: CASSLAGGRGGQETQYF; J gene: TRBJ2-5; clone size: few; V gene: TRBV5-1; D gene: .
CDR3 DNA: TGTGCCAGCAGCCAAGACCCGGGGCAGAGCAATCAGCCCCAGCATTTT; CDR3 protein: CASSQDPGQSNQPQHF; J gene: TRBJ1-5; clone size: many; V gene: TRBV4-2; D gene: .
CDR3 DNA: TGTGCCAGCAGCACGGGCGCAGTAGCGAACACCGGGGAGCTGTTTTTT; CDR3 protein: CASSTGAVANTGELFF; J gene: TRBJ2-2; clone size: .; V gene: TRBV5-5; D gene: .
CDR3 DNA: TGTGCCAGCAGCCATAGGGGTTCGGGCTACACCTTC; CDR3 protein: CASSHRGSGYTF; J gene: TRBJ1-2; clone size: .; V gene: TRBV3-1; D gene: .
CDR3 DNA: TGCAGCGTCGGCCGGGACCTTCAGGCTGAGCAGTTCTTC; CDR3 protein: CSVGRDLQAEQFF; J gene: TRBJ2-1; clone size: many; V gene: TRBV29-1; D gene: .
CDR3 DNA: TGTGCCAGCAGCGTAGCGAGGGGCTTTGGGGCCAACGTCCTGACTTTC; CDR3 protein: CASSVARGFGANVLTF; J gene: TRBJ2-6; clone size: .; V gene: TRBV9; D gene: .
CDR3 DNA: TGTGCCAGCAACACGGGTGGGGCAGTGGGTGAAAAACTGTTTTTT; CDR3 protein: CASNTGGAVGEKLFF; J gene: TRBJ1-4; clone size: many; V gene: TRBV12-3/TRBV12-4; D gene: .
CDR3 DNA: TGTGCCAGCAGCAAAGTCGGGTCGGCTAGCGGGGGGGTAAAGTCCTACAATGAGCAGTTCTTC; CDR3 protein: CASSKVGSASGGVKSYNEQFF; J gene: TRBJ2-1; clone size: many; V gene: TRBV21-1; D gene: .
CDR3 DNA: TGTGCCAGCAGCTTAGTGAGCTCCGGGGAGACCCAGTACTTC; CDR3 protein: CASSLVSSGETQYF; J gene: TRBJ2-5; clone size: .; V gene: TRBV11-2; D gene: .
CDR3 DNA: TGCGCCAGCAGCCAAGACATGGACAAAAACATTCAGTACTTC; CDR3 protein: CASSQDMDKNIQYF; J gene: TRBJ2-4; clone size: few; V gene: TRBV4-3; D gene: .
CDR3 DNA: TGTGCCATCGACAGGGGCGATGAGCAGTTCTTC; CDR3 protein: CAIDRGDEQFF; J gene: TRBJ2-1; clone size: .; V gene: TRBV24-1; D gene: TRBD1
CDR3 DNA: TGTGCCAGCAGCCGACTAGCGGGGGACGAGACCCAGTACTTC; CDR3 protein: CASSRLAGDETQYF; J gene: TRBJ2-5; clone size: .; V gene: TRBV7-9; D gene: TRBD2
CDR3 DNA: TGTGCCAGCACCCTACCGGGCAGTTCCTACGAGCAGTACTTC; CDR3 protein: CASTLPGSSYEQYF; J gene: TRBJ2-7; clone size: few; V gene: TRBV7-9; D gene: .
CDR3 DNA: TGTGCCAGCAGCCGGGGAGGACTGAGGCAAGAGACCCAGTACTTC; CDR3 protein: CASSRGGLRQETQYF; J gene: TRBJ2-5; clone size: few; V gene: TRBV11-1; D gene: .
CDR3 DNA: TGCAGTGCTAGAGATATCACAGGGAACACTGAAGCTTTCTTT; CDR3 protein: CSARDITGNTEAFF; J gene: TRBJ1-1; clone size: few; V gene: TRBV20-1; D gene: .
CDR3 DNA: TGCGCCAGCAGTGATGGTGGCGGGGGGAGCACAGATACGCAGTATTTT; CDR3 protein: CASSDGGGGSTDTQYF; J gene: TRBJ2-3; clone size: .; V gene: TRBV10-2; D gene: TRBD2
CDR3 DNA: TGTGCCAGCAGTTACTCCGAGAAGGTCCGGGACACTGAAGCTTTCTTT; CDR3 protein: CASSYSEKVRDTEAFF; J gene: TRBJ1-1; clone size: few; V gene: TRBV6-5; D gene: .
CDR3 DNA: TGTGCCAGCAGCCAAGATCTACGCCTCTCTGGGGCCAACGTCCTGACTTTC; CDR3 protein: CASSQDLRLSGANVLTF; J gene: TRBJ2-6; clone size: .; V gene: TRBV4-2; D gene: .
CDR3 DNA: TGTGCCAGCAGTGACCAGGGAGGGGGCTATGGCTACACCTTC; CDR3 protein: CASSDQGGGYGYTF; J gene: TRBJ1-2; clone size: few; V gene: TRBV2; D gene: .
CDR3 DNA: TGCAGCGTCCGACTAGCGGGGGAAGAGACCCAGTACTTC; CDR3 protein: CSVRLAGEETQYF; J gene: TRBJ2-5; clone size: many; V gene: TRBV29-1; D gene: TRBD2
CDR3 DNA: TGTGCCAGCAGTTACTCGAGGGGGGGCCCAGATACGCAGTATTTT; CDR3 protein: CASSYSRGGPDTQYF; J gene: TRBJ2-3; clone size: few; V gene: TRBV6-5; D gene: .
CDR3 DNA: TGTGCCAGCATTATGGGGGGGGCCTCAGGAGAGCAGTTCTTC; CDR3 protein: CASIMGGASGEQFF; J gene: TRBJ2-1; clone size: many; V gene: TRBV3-1; D gene: .
CDR3 DNA: TGCAGTGCAACCGGCTCGGGGGCTGGTGAGACCCAGTACTTC; CDR3 protein: CSATGSGAGETQYF; J gene: TRBJ2-5; clone size: many; V gene: TRBV20-1; D gene: .
CDR3 DNA: TGTGCCAGCAGCGACCGGGACAGGGACTTAGAGACCCAGTACTTC; CDR3 protein: CASSDRDRDLETQYF; J gene: TRBJ2-5; clone size: few; V gene: TRBV9; D gene: TRBD1
CDR3 DNA: TGTGCCAGCAGTAGAACAGGGGGCTCGGATACGCAGTATTTT; CDR3 protein: CASSRTGGSDTQYF; J gene: TRBJ2-3; clone size: few; V gene: TRBV11-2; D gene: TRBD1
CDR3 DNA: TGTGCCAGCAGTTTAAGCTGGGGGCAGGGGGCTAAAACTAGCACAGATACGCAGTATTTT; CDR3 protein: CASSLSWGQGAKTSTDTQYF; J gene: TRBJ2-3; clone size: medium-sized; V gene: TRBV12-3/TRBV12-4; D gene: TRBD1
CDR3 DNA: TGTGCCACCAGTGAAGACGGGACAGTGGGGACTGAAGCTTTCTTT; CDR3 protein: CATSEDGTVGTEAFF; J gene: TRBJ1-1; clone size: few; V gene: TRBV24-1; D gene: TRBD1
CDR3 DNA: TGTGCCAGCAGTTACTTCTCCCCGGGGGCGGGTCAGCCCCAGCATTTT; CDR3 protein: CASSYFSPGAGQPQHF; J gene: TRBJ1-5; clone size: .; V gene: TRBV6-5; D gene: .
CDR3 DNA: TGCAGTGCTAGAGGGGAGGGGGGAGCCTACAATGAGCAGTTCTTC; CDR3 protein: CSARGEGGAYNEQFF; J gene: TRBJ2-1; clone size: .; V gene: TRBV20-1; D gene: .
CDR3 DNA: TGTGCCAGCAGCCGTTGGACAGCAGATACGCAGTATTTT; CDR3 protein: CASSRWTADTQYF; J gene: TRBJ2-3; clone size: .; V gene: TRBV7-2; D gene: .